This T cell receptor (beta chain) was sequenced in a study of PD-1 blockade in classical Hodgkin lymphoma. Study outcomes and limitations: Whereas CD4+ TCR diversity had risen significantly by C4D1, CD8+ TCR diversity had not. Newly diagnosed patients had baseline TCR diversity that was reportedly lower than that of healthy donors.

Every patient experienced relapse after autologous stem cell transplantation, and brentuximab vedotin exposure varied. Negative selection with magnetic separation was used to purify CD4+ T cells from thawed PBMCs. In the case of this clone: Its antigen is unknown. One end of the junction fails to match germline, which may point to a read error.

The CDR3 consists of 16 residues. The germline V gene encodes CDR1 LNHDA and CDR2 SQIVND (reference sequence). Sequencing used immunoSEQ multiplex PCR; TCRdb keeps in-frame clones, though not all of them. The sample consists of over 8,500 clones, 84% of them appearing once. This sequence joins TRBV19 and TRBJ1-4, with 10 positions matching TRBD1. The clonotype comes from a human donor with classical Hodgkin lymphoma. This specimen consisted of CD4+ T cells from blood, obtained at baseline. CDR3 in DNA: TGTGCCAGTAGTGGTTGGGACAGGGGAAGAAATGGAAAACTGTTTTTT. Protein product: CASSGWDRGRNGKLFF. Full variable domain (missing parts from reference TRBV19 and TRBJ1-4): DGGITQSPKYLFRKEGQNVTLSCEQNLNHDAMYWYRQDPGQGLRLIYYSQIVNDFQKGDIAEGYSVSREKKESFPLTVTSAQKNPTAFYLCASSGWDRGRNGKLFFGSGTQLSVL.